The 4 T cell receptor beta chains reported below all come from one sample, sequenced in a study of T cell clonotyping in hematopoietic cell transplantation. Profiled with immunoSEQ multiplex PCR; TCRdb holds only in-frame clones, not every one. Of about 10,000 clones in the sample, approximately 55% are singletons; the top ten hold 13%. The source was peripheral blood mononuclear cells, collected 100 days after allogeneic stem cell transplant. These receptors were taken from a female patient in her fifties who had an allogeneic stem cell transplant from an unrelated donor, so the T cells may come from the graft donor. Some clones in this sample may be carry-over from other donors' samples.

This clone turned up a few times. The CDR3 sequence is CASRDDSNQPQHF. The CDR3 region has the DNA TGTGCCAGTCGGGATGATAGCAATCAGCCCCAGCATTTT. This chain uses TRBV19 with TRBJ1-5; D is ambiguous. Trimming removed 8 bases at V and 0 bases at J, with 8 bases between. Germline V lookup: CDR1 LNHDA, CDR2 SQIVND (reference sequence). This CDR3 region has 13 residues.

This chain connects TRBV30 to TRBJ2-2; no clear D. The CDR3 length is 13 residues. The germline V gene encodes CDR1 GTSNPN and CDR2 SVGIG (reference sequence). Trimming left V 1 base short and J 6 bases short, with 9 bases between. The CDR3 is CAWSAQTAGELFF. The CDR3 coding sequence is TGTGCCTGGAGTGCACAGACCGCCGGGGAGCTGTTTTTT.

V is TRBV14 and J is TRBJ2-5; D remains unclear. Germline CDR1 and CDR2: SGHDN and FVKESK. CDR3 size: 12 residues. Trimming removed 3 bases at V and 7 bases at J, with 9 bases between. As DNA, the CDR3 is TGTGCCAGCAGCCATAACTTGGGGACCCAGTACTTC. It yields the protein CASSHNLGTQYF.

This clone has more than one count but fewer than ten. This rearrangement joins TRBV25-1 to TRBJ1-5; D is undetermined. The CDR3 consists of 13 residues. With 0 bases removed from V and 5 bases from J, the gap between germline ends came to 5 bases. Germline V gene data show CDR1 as MGHDK and CDR2 as SYGVNS. The CDR3 nucleotides are TGTGCCAGCAGTGAATATTTGGATCAGCCCCAGCATTTT. Residues: CASSEYLDQPQHF.